Listed below are T cell receptor beta chains from one sample, sequenced in a study of T cell responses to AZD1222 COVID-19 vaccine. Using immunoSEQ multiplex PCR, the repertoire was profiled, and TCRdb retains in-frame clones only, with some absent. The sample holds around 140,000 clones, 80% to 90% seen once. Material: peripheral blood, obtained on day 0 of AZD1222 vaccination. The receptor source for this set is an adult in good health. Each CDR3 is given with its conserved first and last residue. D genes are given only for firm matches. Expanded clones are given a class, and other clones once, few, many or no size at all.

V gene: TRBV5-4; clone size: NA; J gene: TRBJ2-1; D gene: NA; CDR3 protein: CASSLGGGPYNEQFF; CDR3 DNA: TGTGCCAGCAGCTTGGGGGGAGGCCCCTACAATGAGCAGTTCTTC
V gene: TRBV4-1; clone size: NA; J gene: TRBJ2-2; D gene: NA; CDR3 protein: CASGGLMAVANTGELFF; CDR3 DNA: TGCGCCAGCGGGGGCCTTATGGCAGTCGCGAACACCGGGGAGCTGTTTTTT
V gene: TRBV5-1; clone size: NA; J gene: TRBJ2-5; D gene: NA; CDR3 protein: CASSLDGFQETQYF; CDR3 DNA: TGCGCCAGCAGCTTGGACGGATTCCAAGAGACCCAGTACTTC
V gene: TRBV28; clone size: few; J gene: TRBJ1-6; D gene: NA; CDR3 protein: CASSLNSPLHF; CDR3 DNA: TGTGCCAGCAGTCTTAATTCACCCCTCCACTTT
V gene: TRBV5-5; clone size: NA; J gene: TRBJ1-2; D gene: NA; CDR3 protein: CASSLLWGGYGYTF; CDR3 DNA: TGTGCCAGCAGCCTTCTGTGGGGGGGCTATGGCTACACCTTC
V gene: TRBV9; clone size: few; J gene: TRBJ2-7; D gene: TRBD1; CDR3 protein: CASSVAQGAYEQYF; CDR3 DNA: TGTGCCAGCAGCGTCGCGCAGGGGGCCTACGAGCAGTACTTC
V gene: TRBV6-1; clone size: NA; J gene: TRBJ2-1; D gene: NA; CDR3 protein: CASSDSYEQFF; CDR3 DNA: TGTGCCAGCAGTGATAGCTATGAGCAGTTCTTC
V gene: TRBV12-3/TRBV12-4; clone size: NA; J gene: TRBJ1-2; D gene: TRBD1; CDR3 protein: CASSLQGGGYTF; CDR3 DNA: TGTGCCAGCAGTCTACAGGGGGGTGGCTACACCTTC
V gene: TRBV2; clone size: NA; J gene: TRBJ1-1; D gene: NA; CDR3 protein: CASKLRGDTEAFF; CDR3 DNA: TGTGCCAGCAAATTGCGGGGGGACACTGAAGCTTTCTTT
V gene: TRBV11-2; clone size: few; J gene: TRBJ2-3; D gene: NA; CDR3 protein: CASSLVQGLNTDTQYF; CDR3 DNA: TGTGCCAGCAGCTTAGTGCAGGGTCTTAACACAGATACGCAGTATTTT
V gene: TRBV7-9; clone size: NA; J gene: TRBJ1-6; D gene: NA; CDR3 protein: CASALYRPDSPLHF; CDR3 DNA: TGTGCCAGCGCGCTCTACCGGCCGGATTCACCCCTCCACTTT
V gene: TRBV19; clone size: NA; J gene: TRBJ1-2; D gene: NA; CDR3 protein: CASSIIRAGNGYTF; CDR3 DNA: TGTGCCAGTAGTATCATCAGGGCGGGTAATGGCTACACCTTC
V gene: TRBV5-1; clone size: NA; J gene: TRBJ2-2; D gene: NA; CDR3 protein: CASSQGGRGDTGELFF; CDR3 DNA: TGCGCCAGCAGCCAGGGGGGGCGTGGTGACACCGGGGAGCTGTTTTTT
V gene: TRBV11-1; clone size: once; J gene: TRBJ1-2; D gene: NA; CDR3 protein: CASSFLQGNYGYTF; CDR3 DNA: TGTGCCAGCAGCTTCCTCCAAGGGAACTATGGCTACACCTTC
V gene: TRBV5-1; clone size: NA; J gene: TRBJ1-5; D gene: TRBD1; CDR3 protein: CASSPEGQDNQPQHF; CDR3 DNA: TGCGCCAGCAGCCCGGAGGGACAGGACAATCAGCCCCAGCATTTT
V gene: TRBV13; clone size: NA; J gene: TRBJ1-3; D gene: NA; CDR3 protein: CASSPRVAGSGNTIYF; CDR3 DNA: TGTGCCAGCAGCCCGAGAGTTGCCGGCTCTGGAAACACCATATATTTT
V gene: TRBV3-1/TRBV3-2; clone size: NA; J gene: TRBJ1-1; D gene: TRBD1; CDR3 protein: CASSQDPDREWLVTEAFF; CDR3 DNA: TGTGCCAGCAGCCAAGATCCCGACAGGGAATGGCTGGTCACTGAAGCTTTCTTT
V gene: TRBV27; clone size: NA; J gene: TRBJ2-7; D gene: NA; CDR3 protein: CASSSQDSYEQYF; CDR3 DNA: TGTGCCAGCAGTTCCCAGGACTCCTACGAGCAGTACTTC
V gene: TRBV2; clone size: NA; J gene: TRBJ1-2; D gene: TRBD1; CDR3 protein: CASRTGGGGGYTF; CDR3 DNA: TGTGCCAGCCGGACAGGGGGCGGCGGTGGCTACACCTTC
V gene: TRBV2; clone size: few; J gene: TRBJ1-4; D gene: NA; CDR3 protein: CASSEWGIGEKLFF; CDR3 DNA: TGTGCCAGCAGCGAGTGGGGAATAGGCGAAAAACTGTTTTTT
V gene: TRBV7-3; clone size: once; J gene: TRBJ2-1; D gene: NA; CDR3 protein: CASSLVGTSNEQFF; CDR3 DNA: TGTGCCAGCAGCTTAGTCGGGACCTCCAATGAGCAGTTCTTC
V gene: TRBV7-9; clone size: NA; J gene: TRBJ2-7; D gene: TRBD1; CDR3 protein: CASSLFGRQGVYEQYF; CDR3 DNA: TGTGCCAGCAGCTTATTCGGAAGACAGGGGGTTTACGAGCAGTACTTC
V gene: TRBV5-1; clone size: NA; J gene: TRBJ1-6; D gene: TRBD1; CDR3 protein: CASSATQGDNSPLHF; CDR3 DNA: TGCGCCAGCAGCGCCACTCAGGGGGATAATTCACCCCTCCACTTT
V gene: TRBV4-2; clone size: NA; J gene: TRBJ2-2; D gene: NA; CDR3 protein: CASSPPGRHTGELFF; CDR3 DNA: TGTGCCAGCAGCCCCCCCGGACGCCACACCGGGGAGCTGTTTTTT
V gene: TRBV9; clone size: NA; J gene: TRBJ1-2; D gene: NA; CDR3 protein: CASSVVGGDKRGYTF; CDR3 DNA: TGTGCCAGCAGCGTAGTCGGGGGGGATAAACGCGGCTACACCTTC
V gene: TRBV6-5; clone size: once; J gene: TRBJ1-2; D gene: NA; CDR3 protein: CASSYDGAMGYTF; CDR3 DNA: TGTGCCAGCAGTTACGACGGGGCAATGGGCTACACCTTC
V gene: TRBV4-1; clone size: NA; J gene: TRBJ2-7; D gene: NA; CDR3 protein: CASSQDDPGDEQYF; CDR3 DNA: TGCGCCAGCAGCCAAGATGACCCAGGGGACGAGCAGTACTTC
V gene: TRBV27; clone size: NA; J gene: TRBJ1-3; D gene: NA; CDR3 protein: CASSFGASSGNTIYF; CDR3 DNA: TGTGCCAGCAGTTTCGGGGCCAGCTCTGGAAACACCATATATTTT
V gene: TRBV27; clone size: NA; J gene: TRBJ1-3; D gene: NA; CDR3 protein: CASSPPGHPRDSGNTIYF; CDR3 DNA: TGTGCCAGCAGTCCCCCGGGACACCCACGGGACTCTGGAAACACCATATATTTT
V gene: TRBV12-3/TRBV12-4; clone size: NA; J gene: TRBJ2-5; D gene: NA; CDR3 protein: CASSYRSGVTQYF; CDR3 DNA: TGTGCCAGCAGCTATAGATCGGGAGTGACCCAGTACTTC
V gene: TRBV30; clone size: NA; J gene: TRBJ1-2; D gene: NA; CDR3 protein: CAPCDYYGYTF; CDR3 DNA: TGTGCCCCGTGTGACTACTATGGCTACACCTTC
V gene: TRBV5-1; clone size: NA; J gene: TRBJ2-7; D gene: TRBD2; CDR3 protein: CASSVSGTLSYEQYF; CDR3 DNA: TGCGCCAGCAGCGTGAGCGGGACCCTCTCCTACGAGCAGTACTTC
V gene: TRBV7-2; clone size: NA; J gene: TRBJ1-1; D gene: TRBD1; CDR3 protein: CALRDRVGTEAFF; CDR3 DNA: TGTGCCCTACGGGACAGGGTGGGCACTGAAGCTTTCTTT
V gene: TRBV5-1; clone size: NA; J gene: TRBJ2-2; D gene: NA; CDR3 protein: CASSPRRGGTGELFF; CDR3 DNA: TGCGCCAGCAGCCCTCGGAGAGGGGGCACCGGGGAGCTGTTTTTT
V gene: TRBV9; clone size: NA; J gene: TRBJ2-1; D gene: NA; CDR3 protein: CASSVGAYNEQFF; CDR3 DNA: TGTGCCAGCAGCGTAGGGGCCTACAATGAGCAGTTCTTC
V gene: TRBV9; clone size: NA; J gene: TRBJ2-7; D gene: NA; CDR3 protein: CASSWTPSYEQYF; CDR3 DNA: TGTGCCAGCAGCTGGACACCTTCCTACGAGCAGTACTTC
V gene: TRBV5-5; clone size: few; J gene: TRBJ1-2; D gene: NA; CDR3 protein: CASSLGDWGYTF; CDR3 DNA: TGTGCCAGCAGCTTGGGGGATTGGGGCTACACCTTC
V gene: TRBV11-2; clone size: NA; J gene: TRBJ1-6; D gene: TRBD1; CDR3 protein: CASSFAGTVNSPLHF; CDR3 DNA: TGTGCCAGCAGCTTCGCCGGGACAGTTAATTCACCCCTCCACTTT
V gene: TRBV11-2; clone size: NA; J gene: TRBJ2-7; D gene: NA; CDR3 protein: CASSPTLLSYEQYF; CDR3 DNA: TGTGCCAGCAGCCCCACACTCCTATCCTACGAGCAGTACTTC
V gene: TRBV19; clone size: once; J gene: TRBJ1-2; D gene: NA; CDR3 protein: CASRPDTRNYGYTF; CDR3 DNA: TGTGCCAGTAGACCCGACACACGCAACTATGGCTACACCTTC